The present TCR beta chain was sequenced within a study of T cell changes during pregnancy in multiple sclerosis. This clone has only a few counts. Germline CDR1 and CDR2: SGHKS and YYEKEE (reference sequence). CDR3 length: 16 amino acids. With 1 base clipped from V and 2 bases from J, the junction kept 4 bases outside the gene matches. The method was immunoSEQ multiplex PCR; TCRdb's version includes in-frame clones alone and lacks a portion of them. The table includes about 77,000 clones, 89% detected once. The material sequenced was peripheral blood, taken before pregnancy. The chain recombines TRBV5-5 with TRBJ2-1; 9 nucleotides align to TRBD2. The clonotype was recovered from a female donor with multiple sclerosis, enrolled in a pregnancy study. The CDR3 DNA is TGTGCCAGCAGCTTGTTGGCTAGCGGGGCCTACAATGAGCAGTTCTTC. It yields the protein CASSLLASGAYNEQFF.